The T cell receptor (beta chain) under discussion was sequenced for a study of shared clonotypes between healthy human individuals. Overall study context: A couple of female and a few male donors aged 18 to 49 were enrolled. General study results and limits: Rarefaction gave evidence that sorted-subset sequencing remained incomplete despite large depth. Estimated richness was generally greater in naive than memory subsets.

Clones were read by immunoSEQ multiplex PCR, and TCRdb kept only the in-frame ones, dropping some. The data contain around 88,000 clones, approximately 75% of them singletons. A word on this clone: Its antigen remains unknown.

The origin of this receptor is a man younger than 40 in good health. Sequencing was carried out using memory CD8+ T cells sorted from blood. The subset is: CD45RO+ cells pooled with CCR7-negative TemRA cells.

The CDR3 coding sequence is TGTGCCAGCAGTTGGCTAGCGGGAGGGCCCTCGAATGGGCTATACAATGAGCAGTTCTTC. Its protein product is CASSWLAGGPSNGLYNEQFF. This chain joins TRBV27 and TRBJ2-1; 12 positions agree with TRBD2. Unmatched junction bases numbered 17, after V lost 4 bases and J lost 4 bases. The CDR3 spans 20 residues. CDR1 is MNHEY and CDR2 is SMNVEV in the germline V gene (reference sequence).